These T cell receptor beta chains were read from a single sample in a study of regulatory T cells in long-lasting Graves disease. TCRdb re-derived calls from the multiplex PCR reads in MiXCR, one entry per CDR3 protein. The table lists around 400,000 distinct CDR3 sequences, roughly a sixth of them singletons, with about a fifth in the top ten. Sample: peripheral blood mononuclear cells (PBMCs), taken at new diagnosis, from a patient treated with antithyroid drugs. Every receptor here comes from a female donor with Graves disease. Both conserved end residues are part of each CDR3. The order of the fields is J gene, D gene, clone size, V gene, CDR3 protein, CDR3 DNA. A D gene is named only where the DNA matches it firmly. Size is stated for part of the rows, as once, few or many counts, or as a class when the clone is expanded.

TRBJ1-1 TRBD1 many TRBV29-1 CSSRDRTATEAFF TGCAGCTCCCGGGACAGGACCGCCACTGAAGCTTTCTTT
TRBJ2-5 . many TRBV5-5 CASSRRGHHVGEETQYF TGTGCCAGCAGCCGACGAGGCCATCACGTGGGGGAAGAGACCCAGTACTTC
TRBJ2-5 . . TRBV7-8 CASSLVGWGTQYF TGTGCCAGCAGCTTAGTTGGCTGGGGGACCCAGTACTTC
TRBJ1-2 . . TRBV28 CASSPWGKDFYGYTF TGTGCCAGCAGCCCCTGGGGCAAAGACTTCTATGGCTACACCTTC
TRBJ2-1 . many TRBV15 CATSRERDNEQFF TGTGCCACCAGCAGAGAACGGGACAATGAGCAGTTCTTC
TRBJ1-5 . few TRBV28 CASSFWFGSKSQPQHF TGTGCCAGCAGTTTTTGGTTTGGTTCTAAATCCCAGCCCCAGCATTTT
TRBJ2-7 . many TRBV7-9 CASSLDSEQYF TGTGCCAGCAGCTTAGATAGCGAGCAGTACTTC
TRBJ1-2 . many TRBV5-1 CATSRGGGDNYGYTF TGCGCCACCTCAAGAGGCGGCGGGGATAACTATGGCTACACCTTC
TRBJ1-2 TRBD1 . TRBV5-1 CASSVGFRGGQGPANYGYTF TGCGCCAGCAGCGTCGGATTTCGAGGGGGACAGGGGCCTGCTAACTATGGCTACACCTTC
TRBJ1-2 . many TRBV6-2/TRBV6-3 CASSYSSRAPNYGYTF TGTGCCAGCAGTTACTCGAGTAGGGCTCCCAACTATGGCTACACCTTC
TRBJ1-6 . many TRBV4-1 CASSQVEHSPLHF TGCGCCAGCAGCCAAGTGGAACATTCACCCCTCCACTTT
TRBJ2-2 . many TRBV11-2 CASRPLASNTGELFF TGTGCCAGCAGACCACTTGCGTCGAACACCGGGGAGCTGTTTTTT
TRBJ1-5 . many TRBV27 CASSLFGGEYQPQHF TGTGCCAGCAGTTTATTCGGGGGCGAGTATCAGCCCCAGCATTTT
TRBJ2-1 . many TRBV5-1 CASSPETRGVEQFF TGCGCCAGCAGCCCGGAGACTAGAGGCGTTGAGCAGTTCTTC
TRBJ2-1 TRBD2 many TRBV7-9 CASVAAGGPGNEQFF TGTGCCAGCGTTGCAGCGGGAGGGCCCGGGAATGAGCAGTTCTTC
TRBJ1-6 . many TRBV6-2/TRBV6-3 CASKEGDITNSPLHF TGTGCCAGCAAAGAGGGGGACATCACGAATTCACCCCTCCACTTT
TRBJ1-5 TRBD1 many TRBV28 CASSLGTGVGNQPQHF TGTGCCAGCAGTTTAGGGACAGGGGTCGGCAATCAGCCCCAGCATTTT
TRBJ1-3 . few TRBV15 CATSREWQGSSGNTIYF TGTGCCACCAGCAGAGAATGGCAGGGAAGCTCTGGAAACACCATATATTTT
TRBJ2-5 TRBD1 many TRBV12-3/TRBV12-4 CASSRDRERYF TGTGCCAGCAGCCGGGACAGGGAAAGGTACTTC
TRBJ2-3 . many TRBV7-9 CASSLERGDTQYF TGTGCCAGCAGCCTGGAACGGGGGGATACGCAGTATTTT
TRBJ2-2 . many TRBV24-1 CATRDSNTGELFF TGTGCCACCAGAGACAGTAACACCGGGGAGCTGTTTTTT
TRBJ1-5 . many TRBV6-2/TRBV6-3 CASIPGTKGRSNQPQHF TGTGCCAGCATCCCCGGGACTAAGGGACGGTCTAATCAGCCCCAGCATTTT
TRBJ1-1 . . TRBV10-3 CAIRARTEEAFF TGTGCCATCAGGGCCCGGACGGAGGAAGCTTTCTTT
TRBJ2-1 TRBD1 few TRBV28 CASSWTGGFSYNEQFF TGTGCCAGCAGCTGGACAGGGGGTTTCTCCTACAATGAGCAGTTCTTC
TRBJ1-1 . many TRBV3-1 CASSQEGVGPLTFF TGTGCCAGCAGCCAAGAAGGTGTAGGGCCCTTGACTTTCTTT
TRBJ1-2 . . TRBV6-5 CASSYPNRDGYTF TGTGCCAGCAGTTACCCGAACAGGGATGGCTACACCTTC
TRBJ2-6 . . TRBV30 CAWSGPSGANVLTF TGTGCCTGGAGTGGGCCATCTGGGGCCAACGTCCTGACTTTC
TRBJ1-1 TRBD1 many TRBV12-3/TRBV12-4 CASSLTGGSTEAFF TGTGCCAGCAGCCTAACAGGGGGGTCCACTGAAGCTTTCTTT
TRBJ2-3 . many TRBV28 CASSFPRQWGLGVDTQYF TGTGCCAGCAGTTTTCCCCGACAGTGGGGACTGGGCGTAGATACGCAGTATTTT
TRBJ2-4 TRBD1 . TRBV12-3/TRBV12-4 CASSETETGYAKNIQYF TGTGCCAGCAGTGAAACAGAGACAGGGTACGCCAAAAACATTCAGTACTTC
TRBJ1-2 . few TRBV12-3/TRBV12-4 CAGSSPQFYGYTF TGTGCCGGCAGTTCTCCACAGTTTTATGGCTACACCTTC
TRBJ2-1 . many TRBV14 CASSPGISYNEQFF TGTGCCAGCAGCCCCGGAATATCCTACAATGAGCAGTTCTTC
TRBJ2-5 . many TRBV19 CASEGGGKDGETQYF TGTGCCAGCGAGGGAGGGGGAAAAGACGGTGAGACCCAGTACTTC
TRBJ2-1 TRBD2 many TRBV20-1 CSARATPGLASSSYNEQFF TGCAGTGCTAGGGCGACGCCGGGACTAGCGTCAAGCTCCTACAATGAGCAGTTCTTC